This T cell receptor (beta chain) was documented in a study of T-cell reconstitution after alpha-beta-depleted transplantation in children. General observations from the study: By one year post-transplant, T-cell counts and diversity largely arose from T cells that were newly produced. The origin of high day-60 TCRbeta diversity in some patients lay in surviving recipient T cells and thymic progenitors.

Preparing the TCRbeta library involved the use of unique molecular identifiers. TCRdb re-called the PCR reads with MiXCR, one entry per CDR3 protein. The sample has under 850,000 distinct CDR3 sequences; 10% to 15% are singletons. There are a few counts of this clonotype. What it binds is not known. CDR3 length: 16 amino acids. Unmatched junction bases numbered 0, after V lost 1 base and J lost 2 bases. The receptor was derived from a girl aged 2 to 9 with congenital amegakaryocytic thrombocytopenia, due to receive a stem cell transplant. Sequencing was performed on PBMCs, taken before TCRalphabeta/CD19-depleted stem cell transplant. The chain uses TRBV12-3 or TRBV12-4 and TRBJ2-6, with 9 nucleotides matching TRBD1. This CDR3 reads CASSLGTGAGANVLTF. DNA of the CDR3: TGTGCCAGCAGTTTAGGGACAGGGGCTGGGGCCAACGTCCTGACTTTC.